Following are 26 T cell receptor beta chains from one sample sequenced in a study of a mutant IDH1 vaccine in newly diagnosed glioma (dated by TCRdb to the early 2020s). What the time point label conveys for this sample: week 5, during vaccination. Each vaccine dose, consisting of 300 ug of a 20-mer mutant IDH1 peptide in Montanide, was administered subcutaneously with topical imiquimod. Preparation of the library involved the immunoSEQ multiplex PCR assay. The immuneACCESS repertoire file appears here via TCRdb, limited to in-frame rearrangements. These files lack a portion of the clones; in checked studies, under half of the deficit traces to unresolved V genes, and the cause of the others is not known. A total of more than 40,000 clones appear in this sample, around 80% of them only once. The ten largest account for 1.5% to 2% of the sample. The antigens for these receptors are not known. Sequencing was performed on PBMCs, taken from a glioma patient whose treatment included an IDH1 peptide vaccine. Receptors were obtained from a woman aged 40 to 50 with glioma.

The J gene is TRBJ1-6, the V gene TRBV27; 7 bases fit TRBD1. CDR1 MNHEY and CDR2 SMNVEV come from the germline V gene (reference sequence). The trim removed 0 bases at V and 1 base at J, leaving 3 bases unmatched. The CDR3 is made up of 17 amino acids. The CDR3 bases are TGTGCCAGCAGTTTATCTACAGGGGCATCCTATAATTCACCCCTCCACTTT. This gives the protein CASSLSTGASYNSPLHF.

The chain has TRBV29-1 and TRBJ1-1; no firm D call. The germline V and J ends were trimmed by 3 bases and 4 bases, with 0 bases remaining between them. The CDR3 is 9 amino acids. The V gene's germline CDR1 is SQVTM and CDR2 ANQGSEA. The CDR3 region has the DNA TGCAGCGTTGACACTGAAGCTTTCTTT. The encoded protein is CSVDTEAFF. Full variable domain (remainder filled in from reference TRBV29-1 and TRBJ1-1): SAVISQKPSRDICQRGTSLTIQCQVDSQVTMMFWYRQQPGQSLTLIATANQGSEATYESGFVIDKFPISRPNLTFSTLTVSNMSPEDSSIYLCSVDTEAFFGQGTRLTVV.

The V and J genes are TRBV10-1 and TRBJ2-5, with 8 bases lining up with TRBD2. The length of the CDR3 is 16 residues. Looked up from germline, CDR1 is WNHNN and CDR2 is SYGVQD (reference sequence). Trimming took 0 bases from V and 5 from J; bases not matched to a gene: 8. The CDR3 here is CASSESTRGGRETQYF. The CDR3 bases are TGCGCCAGCAGTGAGTCGACCCGGGGGGGCCGGGAGACCCAGTACTTC.

This chain uses TRBV6-6 with TRBJ1-1; 7 bases agree with TRBD1. Germline V gives CDR1 MNHNY, CDR2 SVGAGI (reference sequence). This CDR3 is 15 amino acids long. Trimming cost V 5 bases and J 5 bases; bases outside gene matches: 11. DNA for the CDR3: TGTGCCAGCAGTCGCGGACAGGCTCTGGAGACTGAAGCTTTCTTT. Amino acid sequence: CASSRGQALETEAFF.

The rearrangement links TRBV29-1 to TRBJ2-1, with 7 positions matching TRBD1. Germline CDR1 and CDR2: SQVTM and ANQGSEA. The junction had 1 base not matched to a gene; V was cut back by 7 bases and J by 1 base. This CDR3 has 12 amino acids. CDR3 bases: TGCAGCGCACAGGGGTCCTACAATGAGCAGTTCTTC. The encoded protein is CSAQGSYNEQFF.

The chain joins TRBV30 to TRBJ2-7; TRBD1 agrees at 7 bases. The V and J ends lost 3 bases and 2 bases, in that order; junction bases with no gene match: 4. CDR1 is GTSNPN and CDR2 is SVGIG in the germline V gene (reference sequence). The CDR3 is 13 amino acids. CDR3 sequence reads: CAWSPGTAYEQYF. The CDR3 bases are TGTGCCTGGAGCCCCGGGACAGCCTACGAGCAGTACTTC.

There are a few counts of this clone. The chain has TRBV15 and TRBJ1-5; D uncertain. V was clipped by 4 bases and J by 0 bases, with 7 bases between them. This CDR3 contains 14 residues. Germline lookup yields CDR1 LNHNV and CDR2 YYDKDF (reference sequence). The CDR3 coding sequence is TGTGCCACCAGCACACAAGATAGCAATCAGCCCCAGCATTTT. Residues: CATSTQDSNQPQHF.

The chain is built from TRBV6-5 and TRBJ2-7; D may correspond to TRBD1 or TRBD2 (5 bases each). CDR3 length equals 13 residues. V was pared by 5 bases and J by 8 bases, with 16 bases between. The germline CDR1 and CDR2 sequences are MNHEY and SVGAGI. The CDR3 loop reads CASSTGTLYQQYF. In nucleotides, the CDR3 is TGTGCCAGCAGTACCGGGACCCTATATCAGCAGTACTTC.

This clone was observed once. This chain joins TRBV7-9 and TRBJ2-7; D might be TRBD1 (6 bases). Trimming cost V 6 bases and J 5 bases, with 17 bases left between them. CDR3 length: 14 amino acids. Germline loops: CDR1 SEHNR, CDR2 FQNEAQ (reference sequence). The CDR3 sequence is CASREQGQGNEQYF. In DNA, the CDR3 is TGTGCCAGCAGGGAGCAGGGGCAGGGGAACGAGCAGTACTTC.

The CDR3 region is CASSLSAGSKAFF. The CDR3 bases are TGTGCCAGCAGCTTGAGCGCCGGTTCCAAAGCTTTCTTT. V and J are TRBV5-6 and TRBJ1-1; D gene unclear. V gave up 1 base and J gave up 9 bases, with 13 bases separating them. The CDR3 is 13 residues long. CDR1 and CDR2 from the germline V gene are SGHDT and YYEEEE.

This chain joins TRBV5-1 and TRBJ1-3; 7 nucleotides agree with TRBD1. This CDR3 contains 15 residues. V lost 3 bases and J lost 0; bases outside the gene matches: 3. From germline, CDR1 is SGHRS and CDR2 YFSETQ. The DNA of the CDR3 is TGCGCCAGCAGCTCGGGACAGTTCTCTGGAAACACCATATATTTT. It encodes CASSSGQFSGNTIYF.

This clone was detected only a few times. As DNA, the CDR3 is TGTGCCAGCAGCGTAGGGGATAACACTGAAGCTTTCTTT. Protein product: CASSVGDNTEAFF. This chain uses TRBV9 with TRBJ1-1; no reliable D call. This CDR3 has 13 amino acids. From germline, CDR1 is SGDLS and CDR2 YYNGEE. Trimming shortened V by 0 bases and J by 2 bases, and 5 bases separated the two germline ends. The full variable domain, completed using reference TRBV9 and TRBJ1-1, is DSGVTQTPKHLITATGQRVTLRCSPRSGDLSVYWYQQSLDQGLQFLIQYYNGEERAKGNILERFSAQQFPDLHSELNLSSLELGDSALYFCASSVGDNTEAFFGQGTRLTVV.

This clone was seen only a few times. This chain joins TRBV6-1 and TRBJ2-7; 9 bases are a match to TRBD2. Germline loops: CDR1 MNHNS, CDR2 SASEGT. The CDR3 totals 15 residues. Unmatched junction bases numbered 10, after V lost 4 bases and J lost 6 bases. The CDR3 nucleotides are TGTGCCAGCAGTGCGTCCCGCGGGGGGGCTTCCGAGCAGTACTTC. Its translation: CASSASRGGASEQYF.

The CDR3 DNA sequence: TGCGCCAGCAGCTTGGCCGGCTCGGGAAAGTCAAAACTGTACGAGCAGTACTTC. This sequence encodes CASSLAGSGKSKLYEQYF. This chain links TRBV5-1 with TRBJ2-7; TRBD2 is a possible D gene (5 bases). This CDR3 spans 18 amino acids. Germline loops: CDR1 SGHRS, CDR2 YFSETQ. Trimming took 0 bases from V and 4 from J, leaving 23 bases between them.

This sequence joins TRBV11-2 and TRBJ2-7; no reliable D call. There are 13 residues in the CDR3. Trimming removed 6 bases at V and 3 bases at J, with 12 bases between. Germline CDR1 reads SGHAT; CDR2 reads FQNNGV. DNA of the CDR3: TGTGCCAGCAGGAGAGGCACGCTCTACGAGCAGTACTTC. This encodes CASRRGTLYEQYF.

V usage is TRBV6-5 and J usage is TRBJ2-2; 7 bases line up with TRBD1. This CDR3 is 13 amino acids long. V trimming: 5 bases; J trimming: 6 bases; junction bases outside the gene matches: 3. The V gene's germline CDR1 is MNHEY and CDR2 SVGAGI. The CDR3 sequence: CASSIQGSGELFF. CDR3 nucleotide sequence: TGTGCCAGCAGTATACAGGGGTCCGGGGAGCTGTTTTTT.

The V and J genes are TRBV2 and TRBJ2-7; TRBD1 might be the D (6 bases). This CDR3 is 15 amino acids long. Trimming took off 7 bases at V and 2 bases at J, with 18 bases between the two ends. Germline V gene lookup returns CDR1 SNHLY and CDR2 FYNNEI. As DNA, the CDR3 is TGTGCCAGCATTCCTCTACAGGGTGTGACCTACGAGCAGTACTTC. This codes for CASIPLQGVTYEQYF.

The rearrangement joins TRBV15 to TRBJ2-7; a weak D match, TRBD1 (9 bases). The CDR3 runs to 21 residues. Germline V lookup: CDR1 LNHNV, CDR2 YYDKDF (reference sequence). V was clipped by 5 bases and J by 5 bases, with 37 bases between them. The DNA of the CDR3 is TGTGCCACCAGCGTCCTAGCTCGAACAGGGGGCATCGCGGGGGGCCCCCACGAGCAGTACTTC. Residues: CATSVLARTGGIAGGPHEQYF.

The gene calls are TRBV18 and TRBJ2-5; D tentatively fits TRBD1 or TRBD2 (5 bases each). This CDR3 contains 14 residues. Germline V gives CDR1 KGHSH, CDR2 LQKENI. Trimming stripped 0 bases from V and 4 bases from J, with 9 bases between. The CDR3 loop is CASSPPGTLETQYF. CDR3 sequence (DNA): TGTGCCAGCTCACCACCGGGGACCCTAGAGACCCAGTACTTC. Full variable domain (rest looked up from reference TRBV18 and TRBJ2-5): NAGVMQNPRHLVRRRGQEARLRCSPMKGHSHVYWYRQLPEEGLKFMVYLQKENIIDESGMPKERFSAEFPKEGPSILRIQQVVRGDSAAYFCASSPPGTLETQYFGPGTRLLVL.

The chain joins TRBV13 to TRBJ2-7, with 15 bases aligning to TRBD2. V trimming: 5 bases; J trimming: 7 bases; junction bases outside the gene matches: 9. Germline loops: CDR1 PRHDT, CDR2 FYEKMQ (reference sequence). This CDR3 is 16 amino acids long. In DNA, the CDR3 is TGTGCCAGCAGCCCTGGGACTAGCGGGGGGACTAGGGAGCAGTACTTC. It yields the protein CASSPGTSGGTREQYF.

The genes are TRBV7-6 and TRBJ2-7; the match to TRBD1 covers 7 bases. The length of the CDR3 is 13 residues. With 5 bases clipped from V and 6 bases from J, the junction kept 7 bases outside the gene matches. Per germline, CDR1 SGHVS and CDR2 FNYEAQ. CDR3 sequence: CASSASWTGEQYF. CDR3 coding DNA: TGTGCCAGCAGCGCATCATGGACAGGCGAGCAGTACTTC.

This clone was detected only a few times. As DNA, the CDR3 is TGCGCCAGCAGCCCCGGGGGGGGCACTGAAGCTTTCTTT. Its protein product is CASSPGGGTEAFF. The chain is built from TRBV5-1 and TRBJ1-1; tentatively, D is TRBD1 (5 bases). CDR1 and CDR2 from the germline V gene are SGHRS and YFSETQ. The CDR3 length is 13 residues. V gave up 4 bases and J gave up 4 bases, with 11 bases separating them.

The genes are TRBV2 and TRBJ2-1, with D perhaps TRBD2 (6 bases). Germline V gene sequence: CDR1 SNHLY, CDR2 FYNNEI. Trimming left V 3 bases short and J 9 bases short, with 18 bases between. CDR3 length: 15 amino acids. The CDR3 region is CASSDLVSVGGEQFF. CDR3 DNA sequence: TGTGCCAGCAGTGATCTTGTGTCAGTCGGGGGTGAGCAGTTCTTC.

This clone was seen only once. The chain employs TRBV7-6 and TRBJ1-1; no clear D. This CDR3 has 14 residues. Germline V gene data show CDR1 as SGHVS and CDR2 as FNYEAQ. The V end was cut by 4 bases, the J end by 4 bases, with 13 bases between. CDR3 residues: CASSSPTLLTEAFF. CDR3 sequence (DNA): TGTGCCAGCAGCTCCCCTACGCTTCTCACTGAAGCTTTCTTT.

The chain carries TRBV25-1 and TRBJ1-3; maybe TRBD1 (5 bases). The ends were cut back, 7 bases at V and 0 bases at J, with 10 bases in the middle. Germline values: CDR1 MGHDK, CDR2 SYGVNS. This CDR3 is 14 amino acids long. The CDR3 reads CASTDSHSGNTIYF. The CDR3 nucleotides read TGTGCCAGCACCGACAGCCACTCTGGAAACACCATATATTTT.

About this clone itself: At the DNA level, this CDR3 is encoded by other sequences in the same sample as well. V usage is TRBV7-2 and J usage is TRBJ1-1; D is uncertain. There are 14 residues in the CDR3. Germline CDR1 and CDR2: SGHTA and FQGNSA. V was shortened by 5 bases and J by 1 base, with 11 bases between the two germline ends. CDR3 amino acids: CASSPGSANTEAFF. CDR3 in DNA: TGTGCCAGCAGCCCGGGCAGTGCGAACACTGAAGCTTTCTTT.